This T cell receptor beta chain was profiled in a study of somatic mutations in cytotoxic T cells in rheumatoid arthritis. Overall study results and limits: For rheumatoid arthritis patients, CD8+ clonality increased with age, whereas it did not in healthy controls. Any difference in CD8+ T-cell clonality between patients who had rheumatoid arthritis and healthy controls who were age-matched was not statistically significant.

Authors' processing steps: Patient CD8+ clones exceeding 1% seldom corresponded to published virus-specific TCRB sequences. Libraries were prepared by immunoSEQ multiplex PCR; TCRdb keeps only in-frame clonotypes and omits some of them. V and J calls and clone size are given by that table; D and trimming were obtained from the DNA. The sample carries about 19,000 clones, around 85% recorded once. As to this clone: As yet, its antigen is unknown. At one boundary the junction diverges from the germline segment, which might be a read error.

Per the germline V gene, CDR1 is SGHDT and CDR2 is YYEEEE. The CDR3 is made up of 10 amino acids. The sequenced sample was CD8+ T cells sorted from blood. This receptor was identified in a woman aged 35 to 49 with rheumatoid arthritis. J is TRBJ2-7 and V is TRBV5-6, with 8 nucleotides matching TRBD2. CDR3 protein: CASSSPGLEF. The CDR3 coding sequence is TGTGCCAGCAGCTCGCCGGGACTAGAGTTC.